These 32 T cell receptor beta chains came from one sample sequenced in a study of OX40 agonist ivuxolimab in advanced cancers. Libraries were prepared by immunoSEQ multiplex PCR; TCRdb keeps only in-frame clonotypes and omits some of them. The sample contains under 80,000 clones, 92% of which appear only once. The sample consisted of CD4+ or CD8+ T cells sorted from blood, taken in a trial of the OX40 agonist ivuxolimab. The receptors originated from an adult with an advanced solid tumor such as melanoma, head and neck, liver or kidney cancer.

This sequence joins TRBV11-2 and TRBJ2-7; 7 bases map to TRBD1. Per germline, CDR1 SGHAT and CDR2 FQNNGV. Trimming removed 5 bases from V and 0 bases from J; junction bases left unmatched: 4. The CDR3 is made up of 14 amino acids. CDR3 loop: CASSPGTASYEQYF. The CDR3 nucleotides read TGTGCCAGCAGCCCCGGGACAGCCTCCTACGAGCAGTACTTC. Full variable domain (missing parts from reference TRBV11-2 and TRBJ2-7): EAGVAQSPRYKIIEKRQSVAFWCNPISGHATLYWYQQILGQGPKLLIQFQNNGVVDDSQLPKDRFSAERLKGVDSTLKIQPAKLEDSAVYLCASSPGTASYEQYFGPGTRLTVT.

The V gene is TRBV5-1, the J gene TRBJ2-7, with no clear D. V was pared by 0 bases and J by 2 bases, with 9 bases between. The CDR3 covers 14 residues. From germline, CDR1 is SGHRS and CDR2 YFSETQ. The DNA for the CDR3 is TGCGCCAGCAGCTTGGATTTCAGCCCCTACGAGCAGTACTTC. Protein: CASSLDFSPYEQYF.

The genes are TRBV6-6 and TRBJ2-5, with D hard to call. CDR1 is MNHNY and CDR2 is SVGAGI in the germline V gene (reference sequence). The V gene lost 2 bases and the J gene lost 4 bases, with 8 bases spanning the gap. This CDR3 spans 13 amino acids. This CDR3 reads CASSYPGPETQYF. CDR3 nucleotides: TGTGCCAGCAGTTACCCCGGTCCAGAGACCCAGTACTTC.

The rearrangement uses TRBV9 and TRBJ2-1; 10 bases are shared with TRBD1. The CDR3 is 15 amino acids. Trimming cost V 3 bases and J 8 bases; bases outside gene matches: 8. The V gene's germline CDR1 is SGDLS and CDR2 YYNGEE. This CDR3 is CASSGLSGQGYEQFF. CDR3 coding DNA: TGTGCCAGCAGCGGGCTCTCGGGACAGGGGTATGAGCAGTTCTTC. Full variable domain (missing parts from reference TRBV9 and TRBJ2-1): DSGVTQTPKHLITATGQRVTLRCSPRSGDLSVYWYQQSLDQGLQFLIQYYNGEERAKGNILERFSAQQFPDLHSELNLSSLELGDSALYFCASSGLSGQGYEQFFGPGTRLTVL.

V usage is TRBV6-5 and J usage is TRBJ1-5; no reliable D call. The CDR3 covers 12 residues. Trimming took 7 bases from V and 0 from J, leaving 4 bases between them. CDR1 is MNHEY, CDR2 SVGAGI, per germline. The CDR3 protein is CASTDSNQPQHF. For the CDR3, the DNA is TGTGCCAGCACCGATAGCAATCAGCCCCAGCATTTT.

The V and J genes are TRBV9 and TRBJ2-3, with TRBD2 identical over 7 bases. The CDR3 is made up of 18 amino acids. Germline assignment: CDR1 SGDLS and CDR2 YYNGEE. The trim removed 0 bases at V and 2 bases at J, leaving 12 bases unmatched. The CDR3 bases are TGTGCCAGCAGCGTAGAATCTTGGACGGGGGGTTACACAGATACGCAGTATTTT. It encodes CASSVESWTGGYTDTQYF. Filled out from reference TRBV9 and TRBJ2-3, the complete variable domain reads DSGVTQTPKHLITATGQRVTLRCSPRSGDLSVYWYQQSLDQGLQFLIQYYNGEERAKGNILERFSAQQFPDLHSELNLSSLELGDSALYFCASSVESWTGGYTDTQYFGPGTRLTVL.

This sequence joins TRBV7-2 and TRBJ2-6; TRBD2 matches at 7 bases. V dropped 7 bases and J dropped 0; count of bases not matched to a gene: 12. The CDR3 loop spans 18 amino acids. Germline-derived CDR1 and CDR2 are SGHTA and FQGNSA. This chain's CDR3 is CASTLGTTPYSGANVLTF. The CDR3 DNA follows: TGTGCCAGCACCCTAGGGACTACCCCGTACTCTGGGGCCAACGTCCTGACTTTC. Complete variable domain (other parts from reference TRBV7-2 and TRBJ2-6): GAGVSQSPSNKVTEKGKDVELRCDPISGHTALYWYRQSLGQGLEFLIYFQGNSAPDKSGLPSDRFSAERTGGSVSTLTIQRTQQEDSAVYLCASTLGTTPYSGANVLTFGAGSRLTVL.

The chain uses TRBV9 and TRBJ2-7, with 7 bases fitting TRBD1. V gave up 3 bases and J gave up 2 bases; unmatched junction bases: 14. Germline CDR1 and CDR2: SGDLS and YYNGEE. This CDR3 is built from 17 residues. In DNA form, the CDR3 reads TGTGCCAGCAGCGAGCTAGGGGACAGTCACTTTACCTACGAGCAGTACTTC. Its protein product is CASSELGDSHFTYEQYF.

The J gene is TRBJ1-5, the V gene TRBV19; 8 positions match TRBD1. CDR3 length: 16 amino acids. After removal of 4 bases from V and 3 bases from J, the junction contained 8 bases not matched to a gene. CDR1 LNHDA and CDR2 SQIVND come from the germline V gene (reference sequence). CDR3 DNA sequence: TGTGCCAGTAGTAAATCGGGACAGGCTTACAATCAGCCCCAGCATTTT. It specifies CASSKSGQAYNQPQHF.

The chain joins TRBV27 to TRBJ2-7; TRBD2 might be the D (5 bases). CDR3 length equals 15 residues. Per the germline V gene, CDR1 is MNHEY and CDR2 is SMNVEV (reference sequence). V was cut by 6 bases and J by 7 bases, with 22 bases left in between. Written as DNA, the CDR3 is TGTGCCAGCAGAACCCTCCTAGATTTACGAGGGGAGCAGTACTTC. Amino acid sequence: CASRTLLDLRGEQYF.

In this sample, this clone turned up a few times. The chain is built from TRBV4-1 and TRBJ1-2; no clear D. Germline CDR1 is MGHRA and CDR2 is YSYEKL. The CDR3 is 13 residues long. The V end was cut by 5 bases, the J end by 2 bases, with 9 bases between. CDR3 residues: CASSWNGNYGYTF. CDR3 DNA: TGCGCCAGCAGCTGGAACGGCAACTATGGCTACACCTTC.

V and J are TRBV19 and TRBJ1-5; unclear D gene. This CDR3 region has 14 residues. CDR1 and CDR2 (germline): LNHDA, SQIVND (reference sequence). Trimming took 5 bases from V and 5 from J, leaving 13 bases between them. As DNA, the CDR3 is TGTGCCAGTAGTTTCCTGGACGGGGATCAGCCCCAGCATTTT. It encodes CASSFLDGDQPQHF.

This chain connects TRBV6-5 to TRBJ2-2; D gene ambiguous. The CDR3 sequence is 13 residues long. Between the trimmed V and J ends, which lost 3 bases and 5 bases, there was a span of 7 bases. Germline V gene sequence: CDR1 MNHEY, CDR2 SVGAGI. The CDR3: CASSYLLTGELFF. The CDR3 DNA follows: TGTGCCAGCAGTTATCTCCTGACCGGGGAGCTGTTTTTT.

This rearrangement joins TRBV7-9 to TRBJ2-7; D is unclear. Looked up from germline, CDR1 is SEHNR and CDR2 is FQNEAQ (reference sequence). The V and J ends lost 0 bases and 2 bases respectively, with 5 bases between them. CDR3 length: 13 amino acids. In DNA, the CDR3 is TGTGCCAGCAGCTTAGCTATAACCTACGAGCAGTACTTC. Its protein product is CASSLAITYEQYF.

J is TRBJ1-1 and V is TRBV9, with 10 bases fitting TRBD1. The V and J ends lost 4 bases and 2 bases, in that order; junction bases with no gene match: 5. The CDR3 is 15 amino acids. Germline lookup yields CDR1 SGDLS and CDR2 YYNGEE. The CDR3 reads CASSYDRGPNTEAFF. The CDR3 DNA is TGTGCCAGCAGCTACGACAGGGGGCCAAACACTGAAGCTTTCTTT.

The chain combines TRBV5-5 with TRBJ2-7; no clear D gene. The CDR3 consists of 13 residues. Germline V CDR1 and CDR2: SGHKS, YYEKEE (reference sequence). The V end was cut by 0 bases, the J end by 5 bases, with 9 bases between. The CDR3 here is CASSLELWDEQYF. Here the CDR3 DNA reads TGTGCCAGCAGCTTGGAACTATGGGACGAGCAGTACTTC.

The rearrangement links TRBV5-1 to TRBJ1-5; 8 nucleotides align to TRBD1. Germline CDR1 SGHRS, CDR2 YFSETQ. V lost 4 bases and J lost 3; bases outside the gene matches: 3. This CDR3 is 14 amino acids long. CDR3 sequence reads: CASSPDRDNQPQHF. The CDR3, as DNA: TGCGCCAGCAGCCCGGACAGGGACAATCAGCCCCAGCATTTT.

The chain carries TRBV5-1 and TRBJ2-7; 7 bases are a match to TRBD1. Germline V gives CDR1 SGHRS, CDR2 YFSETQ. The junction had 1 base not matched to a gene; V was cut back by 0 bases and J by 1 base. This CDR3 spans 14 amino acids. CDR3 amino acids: CASSLGQGSYEQYF. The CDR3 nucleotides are TGCGCCAGCAGCTTGGGACAGGGATCCTACGAGCAGTACTTC.

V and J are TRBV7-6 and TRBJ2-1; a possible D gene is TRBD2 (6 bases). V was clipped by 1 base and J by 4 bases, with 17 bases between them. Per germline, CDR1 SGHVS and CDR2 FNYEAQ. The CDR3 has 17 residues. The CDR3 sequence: CASSLEPGGPLYNEQFF. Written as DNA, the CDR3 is TGTGCCAGCAGCTTAGAGCCCGGGGGACCACTTTACAATGAGCAGTTCTTC.

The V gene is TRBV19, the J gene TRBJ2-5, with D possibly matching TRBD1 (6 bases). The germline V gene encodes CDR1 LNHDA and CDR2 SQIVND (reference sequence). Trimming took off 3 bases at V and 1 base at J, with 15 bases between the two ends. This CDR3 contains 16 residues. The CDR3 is CASSMSAGVGQETQYF. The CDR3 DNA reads TGTGCCAGTAGTATGTCAGCAGGGGTGGGCCAAGAGACCCAGTACTTC.

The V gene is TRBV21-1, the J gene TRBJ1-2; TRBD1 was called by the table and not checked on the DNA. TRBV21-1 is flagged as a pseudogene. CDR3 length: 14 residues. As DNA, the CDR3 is TGTGCCAGCAGCAAAGGGACAGGGAACTATGGCTACACCTTC. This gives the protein CASSKGTGNYGYTF.

This chain's CDR3 is CASSLEGSEGSYEQYF. As DNA, the CDR3 is TGTGCCAGCAGCTTGGAAGGTAGCGAGGGCTCCTACGAGCAGTACTTC. The J gene is TRBJ2-7, the V gene TRBV5-4; D may be TRBD2 (5 bases). V was trimmed by 0 bases and J by 0 bases, leaving 13 bases between them. The CDR3 spans 16 residues. Germline CDR1 and CDR2: SGHNT and YYREEE (reference sequence).

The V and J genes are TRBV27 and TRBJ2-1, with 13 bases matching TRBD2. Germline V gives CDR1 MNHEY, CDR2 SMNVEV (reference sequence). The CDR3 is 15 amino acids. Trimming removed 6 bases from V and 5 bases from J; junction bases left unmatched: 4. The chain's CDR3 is CASSPGTSGDNEQFF. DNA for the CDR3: TGTGCCAGCAGCCCCGGGACTAGCGGGGACAATGAGCAGTTCTTC.

The CDR3 DNA reads as TGCGCCAGCAGCCAGTTCTTCGAGCGGGCCTACGAGCAGTACTTC. Its translation: CASSQFFERAYEQYF. The rearrangement joins TRBV5-1 to TRBJ2-7; D perhaps matches TRBD2 (6 bases). The CDR3 is 15 residues long. Germline V CDR1 and CDR2: SGHRS, YFSETQ. V lost 4 bases and J 2 bases, leaving 16 bases between the germline ends.

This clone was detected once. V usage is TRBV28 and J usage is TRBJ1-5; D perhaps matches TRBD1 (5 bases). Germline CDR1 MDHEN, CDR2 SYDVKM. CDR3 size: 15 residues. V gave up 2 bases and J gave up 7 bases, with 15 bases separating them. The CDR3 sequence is CASSLTGALAQPQHF. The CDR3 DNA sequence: TGTGCCAGCAGTTTAACAGGCGCCTTAGCCCAGCCCCAGCATTTT.

The CDR3 loop is CASSETPSYNEQFF. In DNA form, the CDR3 reads TGTGCCAGCAGTGAAACTCCCTCCTACAATGAGCAGTTCTTC. The chain uses TRBV2 and TRBJ2-1; D remains unclear. This CDR3 is built from 14 residues. V gave up 2 bases and J gave up 0 bases, with 5 bases separating them. CDR1 and CDR2 from the germline V gene are SNHLY and FYNNEI.

The CDR3 is CATSWGTGETNYGYTF. The CDR3 bases are TGTGCCACCAGCTGGGGGACAGGTGAAACTAACTATGGCTACACCTTC. The chain employs TRBV15 and TRBJ1-2, with 8 bases fitting TRBD1. The V gene end was trimmed by 5 bases and the J gene end by 0 bases; junction bases not matched to a gene: 8. Germline V gives CDR1 LNHNV, CDR2 YYDKDF (reference sequence). The CDR3 covers 16 residues.

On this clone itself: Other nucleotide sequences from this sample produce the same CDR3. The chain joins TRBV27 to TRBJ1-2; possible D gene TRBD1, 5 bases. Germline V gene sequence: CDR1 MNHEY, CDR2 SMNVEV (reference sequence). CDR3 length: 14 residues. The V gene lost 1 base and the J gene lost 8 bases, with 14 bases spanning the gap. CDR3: CASSLLQGAGGYTF. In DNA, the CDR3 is TGTGCCAGCAGTTTATTACAAGGGGCAGGCGGCTACACCTTC.

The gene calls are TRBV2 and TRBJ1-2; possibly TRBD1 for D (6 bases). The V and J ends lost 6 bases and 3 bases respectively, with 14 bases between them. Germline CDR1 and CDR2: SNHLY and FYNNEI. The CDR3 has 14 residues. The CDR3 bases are TGTGCCAGCAGCGGTGCTGGGACACACTATGGCTACACCTTC. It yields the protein CASSGAGTHYGYTF.

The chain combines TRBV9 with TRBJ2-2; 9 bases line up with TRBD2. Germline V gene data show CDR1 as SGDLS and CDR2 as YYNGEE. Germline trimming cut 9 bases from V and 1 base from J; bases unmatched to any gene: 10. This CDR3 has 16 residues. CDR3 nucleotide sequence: TGTGCCACCGGACCGGCTAGCGGGATGAACACCGGGGAGCTGTTTTTT. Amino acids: CATGPASGMNTGELFF.

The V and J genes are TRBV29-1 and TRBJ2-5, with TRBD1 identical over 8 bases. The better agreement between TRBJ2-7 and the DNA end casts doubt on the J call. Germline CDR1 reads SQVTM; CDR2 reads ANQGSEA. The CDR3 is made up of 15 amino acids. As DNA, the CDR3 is TGCAGCGTTGAAGGGGCAGGGGGCGTCCCCTACGAGCAGTACTTC. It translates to CSVEGAGGVPYEQYF.

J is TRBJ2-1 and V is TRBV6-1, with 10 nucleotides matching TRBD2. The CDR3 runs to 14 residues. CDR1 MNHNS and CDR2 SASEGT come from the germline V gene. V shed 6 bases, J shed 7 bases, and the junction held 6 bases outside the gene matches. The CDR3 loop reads CASRELAGLNEQFF. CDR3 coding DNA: TGTGCCAGCAGAGAACTAGCGGGGCTAAATGAGCAGTTCTTC.